The TCR beta chain described here comes from a study of blood T cell repertoires in COVID-19 (dated by TCRdb to about 2020). About the investigation overall: Samples covering the acute and convalescent phases of COVID-19 were provided by collaborators in the United States, Italy and Spain. Sample metadata almost always included a de-identified subject ID, COVID-19 status, age in years and sex. Subjects who had been exposed to COVID-19, were actively infected with it, or had recovered from it provided the deeply sampled blood TCRbeta repertoires that made up the dataset. The repertoires were released in a freely available public database meant as a resource for research on the immune response to SARS-CoV-2. The prospective study material was composed of cDNA or gDNA derived from T cells, B-cell-depleted T cells, or PBMCs. Samples came from the ongoing ImmuneRACE study (first 160 participants) plus 1,254 subjects from 6 global collaborators. HLA class I and class II types, where available, came from metadata supplied by the sample provider rather than from assay-based typing.

TCRbeta CDR3 regions were amplified from genomic DNA by means of the immunoSEQ Assay, a bias-controlled multiplex PCR. Under the source paper's analysis protocol: Within the assay, amplification of reference gene primers was used to estimate how many nucleated cells each sample contained. Sequence reads were collapsed and filtered to measure the absolute abundance of every unique TCRbeta CDR3 rearrangement. For each sample, productive Simpson clonality was calculated as the square root of Simpson's diversity index over productive rearrangements. TCRdb mirrors the immuneACCESS table, restricted to in-frame sequences. Some clones are absent from its copies; in checked studies, under half trace to an unresolved V gene, and the reason for the others is unknown. That table supplies the V and J calls and clone size; D and trimming were determined from the DNA. Present in this sample are around 60,000 clones, around four fifths of which were seen just once. Approximately 20% of the sample goes to the ten largest clones.

The germline V gene encodes CDR1 SQVTM and CDR2 ANQGSEA. The junction shows trimming of 7 bases on V and 4 bases on J, plus 5 bases between the germline ends. Including the terminal cysteine and phenylalanine, the CDR3 comprises 10 residues. The retained sequence is limited to the CDR3, 30 bases, with the frame set at the first base. Broader findings and caveats from the paper: How much clinical and demographic metadata was included differed by source and by participant, and the metadata was provided uncurated.

A few counts support this clone. This clone's antigen is unknown. There are no base qualities to consult, and no much larger clone falls within one base. At one collaborating source in Seattle, patients were enrolled during active infection and were followed longitudinally through the course of disease. Collaborating institutions collected whole blood in K2EDTA tubes following their own protocols. For TCRbeta analysis, collaborators shipped samples as frozen whole blood, isolated PBMCs, or DNA extracted from either of those sample types. This receptor was taken from a man aged 30-40 years with COVID-19, enrolled during active disease. The chain was built from TRBV29-1 and TRBJ2-1, with the D gene uncertain. Sequencing was done on a sample of peripheral blood. At the DNA level, the sequence is TGCAGCGCTTCATACAATGAGCAGTTCTTC. It translates to CSASYNEQFF.